This TCR beta chain comes out of a study of T cells in Graves' hyperthyroidism and ophthalmopathy (dated by TCRdb to 2018 to 2020). The study in broad terms: Peripheral blood was collected at initial diagnosis, before any treatment. The paper reports TCR Vbeta CDR3 sequencing of approximately 140 peripheral blood samples: 40 or so ophthalmopathy, fewer than 85 hyperthyroidism and around 17 progressor patients. Following sampling, methimazole starting at 30 mg daily was given to hyperthyroidism patients, and high-dose intravenous methylprednisolone was given to ophthalmopathy patients. Prospective prediction of ophthalmopathy was tested in an independent validation cohort of approximately 19 hyperthyroidism patients and 15 to 17 patients who later progressed to ophthalmopathy. The 100 or so discovery patients were randomly split 7:3 into training and test sets. To identify TCR V-J signatures that set the groups apart, the researchers used a discovery cohort of roughly 100 patients, made up of about 44 with Graves' ophthalmopathy and 57 with stable Graves' hyperthyroidism. In about 6 Graves' hyperthyroidism patients, the study also compared T-cell repertoires from thyroid tissue with T-cell repertoires from blood.

Hyperthyroidism patients were newly diagnosed, had a disease duration of under 2 months, and were aged 18 to 65 years. Any patient with an uncontrolled infection, another autoimmune disease, pregnancy or lactation was excluded. Diagnoses relied on clinical symptoms, serum thyroxine and TRAb, thyroid ultrasound and orbital computed tomography. Blood from progressor patients was drawn when they were first diagnosed with hyperthyroidism, before any ophthalmopathy symptoms appeared. PBMCs were isolated from about 9.2 ml of fresh peripheral blood by Ficoll-Paque density gradient centrifugation. Patients classed as progressors first received a Graves' hyperthyroidism diagnosis and then went on to develop ophthalmopathy during follow-up. Trizol reagent was used to extract total RNA, and RNA quality was then checked on an Agilent 2100 Bioanalyzer. Amplification of TCR beta CDR3 regions was carried out from RNA transcripts. A first-round RT-PCR of the TCR CDR3 used the HTBI primer set with the Qiagen OneStep RT-PCR kit. Libraries were constructed in a second round of multiplex PCR, after which size selection and purification were carried out. Libraries were sequenced paired-end with 100 bp reads on an Illumina HiSeq2000. From the authors' description of their analysis: SOAPnuke was used to process the raw data, throwing out any read that contained adapters or uncalled bases, had a mean Phred below 15, or lacked an exact constant-primer or identifier match. High-quality paired reads were merged with COPE v1.2.5, and unique nucleotide sequences were defined as clonotypes. Clonotypes were aligned to IMGT TRBV, TRBD and TRBJ reference segments using MiTCR v1.1. The analysis included only V-J combinations with a frequency above 0.0001, which together covered 98% to 99.2% of the repertoires. A TCS score was defined as the ratio of F50 (clonal expansion) to E x V (chaos), with BLOSUM62-based TCRdist applied between CDR3 peptides within each V-J. Welch's t-statistics and random forest reduced around 550 V-J features to 10 to 15, which were used in a naive Bayes classifier (R e1071). TCRdb passed the public sequencing reads through fastp at Q25 and MiXCR, retaining productive beta sequences. Entries that share a CDR3 protein sequence are merged under the most common genes and DNA. TCRdb, not the authors, supplied the V and J calls. The sample profile shows around 380,000 distinct CDR3 sequences; roughly 12% of them were found once. The ten top clones hold more than 20% of the sample.

This clonotype has ten or more counts. No cognate antigen has been identified for it. No qualities accompany the bases; no much larger clone lies one base away. V trim: 3 bases; J trim: 0 bases; unmatched bases: 6. CDR1 and CDR2 were assigned from the germline V gene as SGHDT and YYEEEE. The CDR3 has 16 amino acids, counting the end cysteine and phenylalanine. The DNA shown is the 48-base CDR3, in frame from base 1. The study at large found these results: In validation, the model predicted progression to ophthalmopathy a median of 6.5 months before onset, with approximately 68% sensitivity and 72.22% specificity. No statistical method was used to set the sample size in advance, and investigators knew the group allocation. In cross-validation, a model built on a 13 V-J signature told ophthalmopathy apart from stable hyperthyroidism with just under 90% sensitivity and roughly 81% specificity, and in testing the same model reached 80%/75%. Blood samples also contained most of the expanded thyroid clonotypes (frequency above 0.001), which suggests that blood repertoires may reflect thyroid immune responses.

The material sequenced was blood. The chain joins TRBV5-6 to TRBJ1-5, with TRBD1 identical over 7 junction bases. This TCR derives from a man aged 30 to 39 with Graves' hyperthyroidism that later progressed to Graves' ophthalmopathy. At the DNA level, the sequence is TGTGCCAGCAGCTCCACAGGGGAATATAGCAATCAGCCCCAGCATTTT. Translated, it gives CASSSTGEYSNQPQHF.